The clone carrying this T cell receptor beta chain occurred once. No antigen is known for it. The data were produced by immunoSEQ multiplex PCR, yet TCRdb's version contains in-frame clones alone and is incomplete. Of some 680,000 clones listed, around 73% were seen once; the top ten hold more than 1.5%. The data stem from a study of shared clonotypes between healthy human individuals. Study at large: Aged between 18 and 49, the donors were a couple of women and a few men.

The study's findings and limits: Estimated clonotype richness was generally higher in naive than memory subsets.

Donation came from healthy HIV-negative adults that had no recent acute infections or vaccinations. The sample consisted of memory CD4+ T cells sorted from blood. Subset defined: CD45RA-negative fraction. The source is a young woman in good health.

CDR3 DNA: TGTGCCAGCACCCATGGTGTGAACGCCAAAAACATTCAGTACTTC. Translated, it gives CASTHGVNAKNIQYF. This rearrangement joins TRBV11-2 to TRBJ2-4; D not resolved. CDR1 SGHAT and CDR2 FQNNGV come from the germline V gene. Trimming left V 7 bases short and J 1 base short, with 14 bases between. The CDR3 covers 15 residues.